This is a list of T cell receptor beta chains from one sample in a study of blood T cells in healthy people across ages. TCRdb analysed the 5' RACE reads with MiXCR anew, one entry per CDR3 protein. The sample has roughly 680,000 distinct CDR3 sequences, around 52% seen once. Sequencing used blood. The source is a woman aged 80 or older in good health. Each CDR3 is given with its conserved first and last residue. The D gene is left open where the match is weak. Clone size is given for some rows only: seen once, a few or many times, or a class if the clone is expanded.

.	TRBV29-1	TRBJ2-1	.	CSVAGGEGSYNEQFF	TGCAGCGTTGCAGGGGGGGAAGGGTCCTACAATGAGCAGTTCTTC
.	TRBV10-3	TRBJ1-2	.	CAIGGGGYTF	TGTGCCATCGGGGGGGGAGGCTACACCTTC
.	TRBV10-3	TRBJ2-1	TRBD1	CAISDPTDRDWYNEQFF	TGTGCCATCAGTGACCCTACGGACAGGGACTGGTACAATGAGCAGTTCTTC
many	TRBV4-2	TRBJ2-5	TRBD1	CASSENSGQGAETQYF	TGTGCCAGCAGCGAGAATTCGGGACAGGGGGCAGAGACCCAGTACTTC
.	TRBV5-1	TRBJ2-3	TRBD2	CASTVSGGSTDTQYF	TGCGCCAGCACCGTTAGCGGGGGGTCAACAGATACGCAGTATTTT
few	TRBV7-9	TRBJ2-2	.	CASTEGFGGELFF	TGTGCCAGCACCGAAGGGTTTGGCGGGGAGCTGTTTTTT
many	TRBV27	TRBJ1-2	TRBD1	CASSHLQGARDGYTF	TGTGCCAGCAGTCACTTACAGGGGGCGCGGGATGGCTACACCTTC
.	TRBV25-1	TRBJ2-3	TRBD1	CASSPLGGRRTDTQYF	TGTGCCAGCAGCCCTTTAGGGGGCCGCCGCACAGATACGCAGTATTTT
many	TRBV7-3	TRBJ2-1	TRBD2	CASSLMGGLAWNEQFF	TGTGCCAGCAGCTTAATGGGGGGACTAGCGTGGAATGAGCAGTTCTTC
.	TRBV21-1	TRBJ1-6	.	CASSNGDRANSPLHF	TGTGCCAGCAGCAACGGGGACAGGGCCAATTCACCCCTCCACTTT
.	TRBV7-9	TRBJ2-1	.	CASTLNGGVSYNEQFF	TGTGCCAGCACCCTGAACGGGGGAGTCTCCTACAATGAGCAGTTCTTC
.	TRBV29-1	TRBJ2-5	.	CSVAAGNWEQYF	TGCAGCGTCGCTGCAGGGAATTGGGAGCAGTACTTC
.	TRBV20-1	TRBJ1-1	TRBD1	CSARGSPGQGWGTEAFF	TGCAGTGCTAGGGGTTCCCCGGGACAGGGATGGGGCACTGAAGCTTTCTTT
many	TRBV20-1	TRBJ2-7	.	CSARGQDYGYEQYF	TGCAGTGCTAGAGGGCAGGACTACGGCTACGAGCAGTACTTC
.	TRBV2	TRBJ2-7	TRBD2	CASKKGLAYEQYF	TGTGCCAGCAAGAAGGGACTAGCCTACGAGCAGTACTTC
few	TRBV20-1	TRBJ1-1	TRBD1	CSARDIPGGRTEAFF	TGCAGTGCTAGGGATATACCAGGGGGGAGAACTGAAGCTTTCTTT
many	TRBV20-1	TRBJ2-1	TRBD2	CSARVAGGFNEQFF	TGCAGTGCTAGGGTAGCGGGAGGGTTCAATGAGCAGTTCTTC
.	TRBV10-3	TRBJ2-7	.	CAISDQGRTYYEQYF	TGTGCCATCAGTGACCAGGGCCGGACTTACTACGAGCAGTACTTC
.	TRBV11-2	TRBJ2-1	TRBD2	CASSLRYPSGSNEQFF	TGTGCCAGCAGCTTACGTTACCCGAGCGGGAGTAATGAGCAGTTCTTC